These T cell receptor beta chains were read from a single sample in a study of T cell responses to AZD1222 COVID-19 vaccine. Sequencing used immunoSEQ multiplex PCR; TCRdb keeps in-frame clones, though not all of them. The sample contains some 190,000 clones, 80% to 90% of which appear only once. The sample was peripheral blood, taken on day 0 of AZD1222 vaccination. These receptors came from an adult in good health. The CDR3 runs from the conserved cysteine through the conserved F or W. The order of the fields is V gene, clone size, J gene, D gene, CDR3 DNA, CDR3 protein. D genes are given only for firm matches. Clone sizes are given selectively: once, few, many, or a class where the clone is expanded.

V: TRBV4-1; size: .; J: TRBJ1-2; D: .; DNA: TGCGCCAGCAGCCAAGTATCGTCCAGGATAGGTAGTACTAACTATGGCTACACCTTC; CDR3: CASSQVSSRIGSTNYGYTF
V: TRBV7-2; size: .; J: TRBJ1-6; D: .; DNA: TGTGCCAGCAGCTTAATTGGACATAATTCACCCCTCCACTTT; CDR3: CASSLIGHNSPLHF
V: TRBV28; size: .; J: TRBJ1-4; D: .; DNA: TGTGCCAGCAGTCCTAACAGTTGGGGGGCTAATGAAAAACTGTTTTTT; CDR3: CASSPNSWGANEKLFF
V: TRBV3-1/TRBV3-2; size: .; J: TRBJ2-5; D: .; DNA: TGTGCCAGCAGAGTACCCAGTTGGGGGGCGCAAGAGACCCAGTACTTC; CDR3: CASRVPSWGAQETQYF
V: TRBV29-1; size: .; J: TRBJ2-3; D: .; DNA: TGCAGCGTTGAAAGCGGTAGCACAGATACGCAGTATTTT; CDR3: CSVESGSTDTQYF
V: TRBV28; size: .; J: TRBJ1-1; D: TRBD1; DNA: TGTGCCAGCAGTTGGGGACAGGGGTGGGGCACTGAAGCTTTCTTT; CDR3: CASSWGQGWGTEAFF
V: TRBV12-3/TRBV12-4; size: .; J: TRBJ1-1; D: .; DNA: TGTGCCAGCAGTTTGATCGAGTATGAAGCTTTCTTT; CDR3: CASSLIEYEAFF
V: TRBV6-2/TRBV6-3; size: .; J: TRBJ2-7; D: .; DNA: TGTGCCAGCAGTTGGGGGATCTACGAGCAGTACTTC; CDR3: CASSWGIYEQYF
V: TRBV6-4; size: .; J: TRBJ2-1; D: .; DNA: TGTGCCAACCCAAGCTTTACGACCCGCGGGGGCCCGAAGATGAATGAGCAGTTCTTC; CDR3: CANPSFTTRGGPKMNEQFF
V: TRBV3-1/TRBV3-2; size: few; J: TRBJ2-2; D: TRBD1; DNA: TGTGCCAGCGAAACAGGGGGAGACACCGGGGAGCTGTTTTTT; CDR3: CASETGGDTGELFF
V: TRBV24-1; size: .; J: TRBJ1-2; D: TRBD1; DNA: TGTGCCACCAGTGAAGGGACAGGGTATGGCTACACCTTC; CDR3: CATSEGTGYGYTF
V: TRBV6-5; size: few; J: TRBJ1-1; D: .; DNA: TGTGCCAGCAGCGTGGGACGGGACACTGAAGCTTTCTTT; CDR3: CASSVGRDTEAFF